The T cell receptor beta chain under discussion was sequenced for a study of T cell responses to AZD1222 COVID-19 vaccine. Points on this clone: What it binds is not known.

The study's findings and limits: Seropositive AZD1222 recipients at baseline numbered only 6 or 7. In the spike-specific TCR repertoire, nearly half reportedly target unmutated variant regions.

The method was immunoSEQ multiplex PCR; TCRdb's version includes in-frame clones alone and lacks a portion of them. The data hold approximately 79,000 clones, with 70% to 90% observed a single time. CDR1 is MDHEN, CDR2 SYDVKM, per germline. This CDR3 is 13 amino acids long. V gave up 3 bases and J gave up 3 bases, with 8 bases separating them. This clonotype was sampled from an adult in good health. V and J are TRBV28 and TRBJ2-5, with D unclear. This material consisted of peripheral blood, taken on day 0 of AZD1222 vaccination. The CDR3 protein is CASSFYNEETQYF. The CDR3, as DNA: TGTGCCAGCAGTTTTTATAACGAAGAGACCCAGTACTTC.